This paragraph reports one T cell receptor beta chain. Its binding antigen is unknown. Nothing much larger sits one base from this clone, and base qualities are not available. Libraries were prepared through the immunoSEQ multiplex PCR assay. A mixture of 60 forward primers for TCR Vbeta segments and 13 reverse primers for TCR Jbeta segments was used in the multiplex PCR. A multiplex PCR assay on genomic DNA amplified the CDR3 region of rearranged TCR beta genes. On the Illumina HiSeq System, the amplified TCR beta libraries were sequenced as 87-base-pair reads. As for the authors' bioinformatics: In a later analysis, tens of millions of unique TCR beta chains were counted across the 500 to 850 repertoires, and about 10 million of these chains were shared by at least two donors. Raw reads were error-corrected and collapsed into unique sequences with a nearest-neighbor algorithm that merged closely related sequences to remove PCR and sequencing errors. V, D and J gene segments were assigned by aligning CDR3 sequences to IMGT reference sequences. Each retained sequence needed at least a six-nucleotide match to both a V gene segment and a J gene segment. Rearrangements were called productive when the CDR3 lacked stop codons and stayed in frame with V and J; all others were non-productive. CDR3 was defined according to IMGT convention as the region running from the second conserved V-encoded cysteine to the conserved J-encoded phenylalanine. The earlier analysis of a few hundred of the donors excluded any sequence lacking an unambiguous match to a single V gene segment. An earlier analysis of several hundred of the donors called V segments functional above 56.7% productive rearrangements and segregating when the between-donor standard deviation exceeded 5%. A statistical classification framework was developed to diagnose cytomegalovirus status using the catalog of TCR beta chain sequences. A later analysis assigned V and J genes by comparing TCR nucleotide sequences with IMGT/GENE-DB human TR gene sequences. The TCRdist pipeline was used in a later analysis to assign CDR3 sequences and most-parsimonious VDJ recombination scenarios. In a later analysis, each TCR beta chain was defined by its CDR3 amino acid sequence together with its V-gene family, and reads without a unique V-gene family were excluded. In a later analysis, around 650 highly shared, low-generation-probability nucleotide sequences were removed to address suspected cross-contamination and a sequencing artifact. A later analysis calculated a clonal expansion index for each public chain from normalized within-repertoire ranks of inferred template counts. A later analysis computed generation probabilities with a VDJ recombination model fitted to out-of-frame rearrangements, and checked the results against IGoR. In a later analysis, hypergeometric tests were used to score TCR-TCR, TCR-HLA and TCR-CMV co-occurrence, with a repertoire-size bias correction applied to TCR pairs. False discovery rates were estimated in a later analysis by permuting HLA or CMV assignments 20 times. A later analysis grouped co-occurring TCRs with DBSCAN, adding TCRdist sequence similarity when clustering within HLA-allele-positive subsets. Repertoires with fewer than 30,000 or more than 120,000 public chains, plus five repertoires with anomalous nucleotide sharing, were excluded from co-occurrence clustering. Drawn from immuneACCESS, this table holds only the in-frame rearrangements with V and J called that TCRdb kept. Clones are partly lost; checked studies trace under half to an unresolved V gene and leave the rest unexplained. V and J calls and clone size are those listed in that table; D and trimming were worked out from the DNA. For this sample the table gives 150,000 to 200,000 clones, of which around 75% were detected only once. The ten top clones hold less than 3% of the sample.

This specimen belongs to a study of cytomegalovirus exposure and HLA in healthy donors (dated by TCRdb to 2015 to 2018). Looking at the study overall: An earlier analysis of several hundred of the donors reported roughly 300 Gb of sequence data and some 100 million unique TCR beta sequences from roughly 180 million T cells. Roughly 300 gigabases of sequencing data and roughly 90 million unique TCR sequences were included in an early release covering 500 to 750 HLA-typed donors. Of the 398 genotyped donors, 81% fell in the genetic ancestry cluster associated with self-reported Caucasian donors. The aim of the study was to test whether cataloging public T cell receptors could identify signatures of past pathogen exposure. Using immunosequencing, the study profiled T cell repertoires from fewer than 850 subjects and related those repertoires to cytomegalovirus serostatus. In addition to the first cohort of 650 to 800 subjects, a separate validation cohort of under 150 different subjects was used. The study combined high-throughput TCR immunosequencing, statistical association of individual TCRs with disease status, and machine learning to predict cytomegalovirus infection status. To study patterns of TCR occurrence, a later analysis re-analyzed previously published TCR beta repertoires from more than 550 donors and added high-resolution HLA genotyping. Rather than using new phenotypic data, the later analysis identified candidate immune exposures from TCR beta sequences and from how often those sequences occurred across donors. An earlier analysis of about 620 of the donors applied high-throughput TCR beta sequencing to assess whether each TCR beta V gene segment acted as functional or pseudogenic. Donor age, sex, ethnicity and CMV serostatus were collected together with the repertoire data. A later genetic analysis took genome-wide SNP genotypes for about three fifths of the 666 donors and used that subset as a discovery cohort. All discovery cohort repertoires had been generated on a single sequencing platform. Class I and class II HLA loci were covered by the typing at four-digit resolution. The number of typed donors differed by locus: roughly 620-630 for A, B, C, DRB1 and DQB1; some 500 for DQA1; fewer than 610 for DPA1; and some 430 for DPB1. A few DR-DQ haplotypes were treated as single units for association and clustering because of strong linkage in the cohort. Across some 400 genotyped donors of the cohort, an average of approximately 200,000 unique TCR beta nucleotide sequences per donor were sequenced, and roughly 20% of those sequences were non-productive. What the study reported, not specific to this receptor: In a later genetic analysis, fewer N-insertions in productive TCRs were reported among donors in an Asian-associated ancestry cluster than the roughly 700-donor mean. A cluster of highly shared sequence variants was judged likely to represent a technical artifact of the sequencing pipeline. The authors suggested that the approach could potentially be generalized to other disease states and immunological phenotypes. Because counts were too low, roughly 18 rarely observed V segments, including chromosome 9 orphons, were left out of the earlier analysis of 587 of the donors. Broadly in line with IMGT annotations, most TCR beta V segments showed up in productive rearrangements about 90% or about 30% of the time in an earlier analysis of several hundred of the donors. CMV serostatus was the only immune exposure information available for the cohort. In vitro tests confirmed that a few of the cytomegalovirus-associated TCR beta chains recognize cytomegalovirus antigens. V-gene and J-gene trimming of TCR beta chains was associated with a missense DCLRE1C variant in a later genetic analysis, and the association was replicated in an independent cohort. In a later analysis, about 17,000 TCR beta sequences were associated with specific HLA alleles at a false discovery rate of 0.05. Linkage disequilibrium might explain the correlated functional status among segregating V segments, but an unknown experimental factor could not be ruled out. When HLA alleles, especially DR and DQ, strongly co-occurred, attributing TCR associations to individual alleles was difficult. A total of 150 to 200 TCR beta chains were listed by the study as associated with cytomegalovirus. Sequencing depth was assumed to be roughly uniform across donors in the presence/absence analyses, though that assumption may not hold. A later analysis found that HLA-associated TCR beta chains were more clonally expanded and had lower generation probabilities than equally common non-associated chains. Most CMV-associated TCR beta chains appeared to be HLA-restricted in a later analysis, and the HLA associations seemed to be driven largely by CMV exposure. The classifier was reported to diagnose cytomegalovirus status with high specificity and sensitivity in both the original cohort and the validation cohort. In a later analysis, the rate of TCR association differed among HLA loci, with DRB1 alleles having the most associated TCRs and HLA-C alleles having the fewest. In this cohort, only TCR beta chains were sequenced, and detectable features were limited by the absence of alpha or paired-chain data. Because HLA typing was unavailable for some donors at each locus, only the typed subset was used in association tests. A further reported finding was that TCR beta sequences accurately predicted the HLA-A and HLA-B alleles for most subjects in the first cohort. Most TCR sequences were observed very rarely across donors, whereas some public TCRs were present in many individuals. Several of the top co-occurrence clusters appeared to be linked to parvovirus B19, influenza, CMV and Epstein-Barr virus, according to a later analysis.

The cohort was made up of under 800 healthy bone marrow donors. Cohort members were all nominally healthy when sampled, although unrecorded immune exposures were likely present. The donor was CMV seronegative and belonged to the group of more than 300 seronegative cohort members. A peripheral blood sample was provided by each donor, and peripheral blood mononuclear cells were used for TCR beta sequencing. The Qiagen DNeasy Blood Extraction Kit was used to extract genomic DNA from the blood cell samples. Sequences were obtained from PBMCs. The TCR was taken from a female donor in good health and CMV-seronegative.

The DNA is TGCGCCAGCAGCTTGGATACAGGGCAGAACTCCTACGAGCAGTACTTC. This is translated as CASSLDTGQNSYEQYF. The V and J segments used are TRBV5-1 and TRBJ2-7, with a tentative D gene TRBD1 over 6 matching bases. V gives up 0 bases and J gives up 0 bases, and the segment between their germline ends measures 13 bases. In the germline V gene, CDR1 corresponds to SGHRS and CDR2 to YFSETQ. The CDR3 covers 16 residues, taking in both the cysteine and the phenylalanine. The read is trimmed to its CDR3 DNA, 48 bases read in frame from base 1.